These T cell receptor beta chains were read from a single sample in a study of cytomegalovirus exposure and HLA in healthy donors. Sequenced by immunoSEQ multiplex PCR; TCRdb stores in-frame clones only, minus some. The repertoire table contains just over 150,000 clones. Sequenced sample: PBMCs. The origin of the receptors is a woman aged 60 to 75 in good health and CMV-seronegative. The conserved cysteine and the conserved F or W are not part of the CDR3 here. The order of the fields is J gene, CDR3 length, V gene, CDR3 protein.

TRBJ2-1 11 TRBV5-4 ASSLDWYNEQF
TRBJ2-1 13 TRBV7-7 ASSQGQGQNNEQF
TRBJ1-1 14 TRBV4-2 ASSQVGGRVNTEAF
TRBJ1-1 13 TRBV7-9 ASSLAETANTEAF
TRBJ1-2 10 TRBV18 ASSPTGGGYT
- 14 TRBV19 ASKNSLAGEGYEQY
TRBJ1-6 10 TRBV6-5 ASSYRDSPLH
TRBJ1-1 14 TRBV10-2 ASSEWGGRKSTEAF
TRBJ1-1 11 TRBV5-1 ASSQGADTEAF
TRBJ1-1 12 TRBV15 ATSRDARDTEAF
TRBJ1-1 9 TRBV20-1 SATQEPGAF
TRBJ2-4 12 TRBV7-8 ASSSPGGKNIQY
TRBJ1-5 14 TRBV6-7 ASSSRTGLSNQPQH
TRBJ1-1 13 TRBV4-1 ASSQGRDRATEAF
TRBJ2-1 13 TRBV6-1 ASRDGGTSLNEQF
TRBJ2-5 10 TRBV6-5 ASSYSPGEQY
TRBJ1-1 13 TRBV7-3 ASSLTPETQGEAF
TRBJ1-4 13 TRBV2 ASSLPGQGAVKLF
TRBJ2-7 10 TRBV5-1 ASSSQGPEQY
TRBJ2-5 13 TRBV7-2 ASSYQRGGLETQY
TRBJ1-5 13 TRBV25-1 ASSPDRDINQPQH
TRBJ2-1 16 TRBV4-2 ASSQDRRREGRNNEQF
TRBJ1-2 11 TRBV29-1 SVEWGFEGGYT
TRBJ1-5 13 TRBV5-1 ASSLDSYGNQPQH
TRBJ1-4 18 TRBV4-3 ASSQDTFWGGASLREKLF
TRBJ2-7 13 TRBV7-2 ASSLNRDSVVEQY
TRBJ1-2 14 TRBV4-3 ASSPGANRIKYGYT
TRBJ1-2 11 TRBV10-3 AISEGQEHGWA
TRBJ1-3 18 TRBV6-9 ASLGRVGTGGYSSGNTIY
TRBJ1-1 13 TRBV5-1 ASSLGRQGDTEAF
TRBJ2-3 14 TRBV2 ASSEALAGTTDTQY
TRBJ2-1 14 TRBV5-1 ASSVLTSGRSNEQF
TRBJ2-7 14 TRBV5-1 ASSRSPTGSSYEQY
TRBJ1-2 11 TRBV9 ASSVGGGGGYT
TRBJ1-5 12 TRBV18 ASSRQGGNQPQH
TRBJ2-7 14 TRBV13 ASTVWGRGGSYEQY
TRBJ2-2 15 TRBV27 ASSLGAGLWDTGELF
TRBJ2-3 14 TRBV5-1 ASSLQGGEMTDTQY
TRBJ2-5 11 TRBV29-1 SGGDSGRGTQY
TRBJ1-5 12 TRBV10-2 ASSAHQSNQPQH
TRBJ2-7 9 TRBV7-2 ASSGHYEQY
TRBJ2-7 13 TRBV5-6 ASSSTSGRSYEQY
TRBJ1-5 12 TRBV7-2 ASSLAGGGQPQH
TRBJ2-5 11 TRBV4-3 ASSTRQQETQY
TRBJ1-6 13 TRBV7-9 ASSFQQGANSPLH
TRBJ2-1 12 TRBV7-3 ASMREGFYNEQF
TRBJ1-2 11 TRBV9 ASSVNRDGGYT
TRBJ1-1 12 TRBV5-1 ASSLQGAGTEAF
TRBJ1-4 14 TRBV5-4 ASSTKQGAPNEKLF
TRBJ2-5 14 TRBV5-4 ASSPKGAAFQETQY
TRBJ1-2 13 TRBV30 AWSGGTGLNYGYT
TRBJ1-2 11 TRBV7-9 ASNPGQYYGYT